A selection of T cell receptor beta chains follows, all from one sample in a study of Ad26.COV2.S vaccination and SARS-CoV-2 variants. The assay was immunoSEQ multiplex PCR, and TCRdb's table has in-frame clones only and misses some. Among around 310,000 clones listed, roughly 90% were seen once. This sample comprised peripheral blood, obtained in a trial of Ad26.COV2.S vaccine versus placebo. The receptors originated from a person aged 18 to 59 who received the Ad26.COV2.S COVID-19 vaccine or a placebo. Each CDR3 is given with its conserved first and last residue. Each record gives: clone size, J gene, V gene, D gene, CDR3 DNA, CDR3 protein. A D gene is named only where the DNA matches it firmly. Size is stated for part of the rows, as once, few or many counts, or as a class when the clone is expanded.

clone size: .
J gene: TRBJ2-5
V gene: TRBV11-2
D gene: .
CDR3 DNA: TGTGCCAGCAGCTTCACAGGGCCCGGAGAGACCCAGTACTTC
CDR3 protein: CASSFTGPGETQYF

clone size: .
J gene: TRBJ2-1
V gene: TRBV6-2/TRBV6-3
D gene: TRBD2
CDR3 DNA: TGTGCCAGCAGTACATGGACTAGCGGGCAATCCTACAATGAGCAGTTCTTC
CDR3 protein: CASSTWTSGQSYNEQFF

clone size: .
J gene: TRBJ2-3
V gene: TRBV11-1
D gene: TRBD2
CDR3 DNA: TGTGCCAGCAGGAAAGCGGGGGGAGATACGCAGTATTTT
CDR3 protein: CASRKAGGDTQYF

clone size: .
J gene: TRBJ2-5
V gene: TRBV4-3
D gene: .
CDR3 DNA: TGCGCCAGCAGCCAATCTAGGGAGACCCAGTACTTC
CDR3 protein: CASSQSRETQYF

clone size: .
J gene: TRBJ1-1
V gene: TRBV10-3
D gene: .
CDR3 DNA: TGTGCCATCAGTACAAGACAGACGAACACTGAAGCTTTCTTT
CDR3 protein: CAISTRQTNTEAFF

clone size: .
J gene: TRBJ1-1
V gene: TRBV5-6
D gene: .
CDR3 DNA: TGTGCCAGCAGCTTGTGGGCAGGGACCTTGAACACTGAAGCTTTCTTT
CDR3 protein: CASSLWAGTLNTEAFF

clone size: .
J gene: TRBJ1-2
V gene: TRBV30
D gene: .
CDR3 DNA: TGTGCCCTTATCCCCTCAGGGAAAGGCTATGGCTACACCTTC
CDR3 protein: CALIPSGKGYGYTF

clone size: .
J gene: TRBJ1-1
V gene: TRBV12-3/TRBV12-4
D gene: .
CDR3 DNA: TGTGCCAGCAGTTTGCCCCCAGGGACTGAAGCTTTCTTT
CDR3 protein: CASSLPPGTEAFF

clone size: .
J gene: TRBJ2-2
V gene: TRBV11-2
D gene: TRBD2
CDR3 DNA: TGTGCCAGCAGCAGGGGGACTAGCGGGGCTCGAACCGGGGAGCTGTTTTTT
CDR3 protein: CASSRGTSGARTGELFF

clone size: .
J gene: TRBJ1-2
V gene: TRBV7-2
D gene: TRBD1
CDR3 DNA: TGTGCCAGCACTCAACCGGGACAGGCTAACTATGGCTACACCTTC
CDR3 protein: CASTQPGQANYGYTF

clone size: .
J gene: TRBJ1-1
V gene: TRBV6-2/TRBV6-3
D gene: .
CDR3 DNA: TGTGCCAGCAGTTACAGCACGAACACTGAAGCTTTCTTT
CDR3 protein: CASSYSTNTEAFF

clone size: .
J gene: TRBJ1-1
V gene: TRBV5-4
D gene: .
CDR3 DNA: TGTGCCAGCAGCTTGGCGGGGGGCCGACATTCACGGGCTGAAGCTTTCTTT
CDR3 protein: CASSLAGGRHSRAEAFF

clone size: .
J gene: TRBJ1-3
V gene: TRBV7-8
D gene: .
CDR3 DNA: TGTGCCAGCAGCTTATCCAACTCCGGGGGCACCATATATTTT
CDR3 protein: CASSLSNSGGTIYF

clone size: .
J gene: TRBJ1-6
V gene: TRBV7-6
D gene: TRBD1
CDR3 DNA: TGTGCCAGCAGCTTTCAACGTGAGTGGGGACAGGGGGATTCACCCCTCCACTTT
CDR3 protein: CASSFQREWGQGDSPLHF

clone size: .
J gene: TRBJ2-1
V gene: TRBV19
D gene: .
CDR3 DNA: TGTGCCAGTAGTATAGATAGCGGATACAATGAGCAGTTCTTC
CDR3 protein: CASSIDSGYNEQFF

clone size: .
J gene: TRBJ2-1
V gene: TRBV7-2
D gene: TRBD2
CDR3 DNA: TGTGCCAGCAGCCCCATGGGGACTAGCTCCTACAATGAGCAGTTCTTC
CDR3 protein: CASSPMGTSSYNEQFF

clone size: .
J gene: TRBJ2-3
V gene: TRBV4-1
D gene: TRBD2
CDR3 DNA: TGCGCCAGCAGCCAACAACCGGGACTAGGCACAGATACGCAGTATTTT
CDR3 protein: CASSQQPGLGTDTQYF

clone size: .
J gene: TRBJ2-1
V gene: TRBV5-1
D gene: .
CDR3 DNA: TGCGCCAGCAGCTTTAACAATGAGCAGTTCTTC
CDR3 protein: CASSFNNEQFF

clone size: .
J gene: TRBJ2-1
V gene: TRBV4-1
D gene: .
CDR3 DNA: TGCGCCAGCAGCCAAGAAAGACTAGAGGGGACGCCTTCCTACAATGAGCAGTTCTTC
CDR3 protein: CASSQERLEGTPSYNEQFF

clone size: .
J gene: TRBJ1-3
V gene: TRBV27
D gene: .
CDR3 DNA: TGTGCCAGCAGTTTAACGGGATATGGAAACACCATATATTTT
CDR3 protein: CASSLTGYGNTIYF

clone size: .
J gene: TRBJ1-5
V gene: TRBV19
D gene: .
CDR3 DNA: TGTGCCAGTAGCACCTCCGGGCTAAAGCTTGGGTATAGCAATCAGCCCCAGCATTTT
CDR3 protein: CASSTSGLKLGYSNQPQHF

clone size: .
J gene: TRBJ1-1
V gene: TRBV23-1
D gene: .
CDR3 DNA: TGCGCCAGCAGTCTCAGGATACGACGGACTGAAGCTTTCTTT
CDR3 protein: CASSLRIRRTEAFF

clone size: .
J gene: TRBJ1-5
V gene: TRBV7-2
D gene: .
CDR3 DNA: TGTGCCAGCAGCTTTCCCCCTCAGCCCCAGCATTTT
CDR3 protein: CASSFPPQPQHF

clone size: .
J gene: TRBJ2-2
V gene: TRBV19
D gene: TRBD1
CDR3 DNA: TGTGCCGTACAGGGGGCCCTGAACACCGGGGAGCTGTTTTTT
CDR3 protein: CAVQGALNTGELFF

clone size: .
J gene: TRBJ2-2
V gene: TRBV27
D gene: TRBD1
CDR3 DNA: TGTGCCAGCACCCCCGGGACAGGGCCCCCCGGGGAGCTGTTTTTT
CDR3 protein: CASTPGTGPPGELFF

clone size: .
J gene: TRBJ1-5
V gene: TRBV6-2/TRBV6-3
D gene: .
CDR3 DNA: TGTGCCAGCAGTTACTTTGACAATAGCAATCAGCCCCAGCATTTT
CDR3 protein: CASSYFDNSNQPQHF

clone size: .
J gene: TRBJ2-7
V gene: TRBV29-1
D gene: TRBD2
CDR3 DNA: TGCAGCGTTGAAGATAGCCTAGCGGGGGGATACGAGCAGTACTTC
CDR3 protein: CSVEDSLAGGYEQYF

clone size: few
J gene: TRBJ2-7
V gene: TRBV5-1
D gene: .
CDR3 DNA: TGCGCCAGCAGTCCGGACTACTACGAGCAGTACTTC
CDR3 protein: CASSPDYYEQYF

clone size: once
J gene: TRBJ2-1
V gene: TRBV7-9
D gene: TRBD2
CDR3 DNA: TGTGCCAGCAGGCCTGGACTAGACCTATACAATGAGCAGTTCTTC
CDR3 protein: CASRPGLDLYNEQFF

clone size: .
J gene: TRBJ2-5
V gene: TRBV9
D gene: TRBD2
CDR3 DNA: TGTGCCAGCAGAGAAGCGGGAGAGGTTGTGGAGACCCAGTACTTC
CDR3 protein: CASREAGEVVETQYF

clone size: .
J gene: TRBJ1-3
V gene: TRBV18
D gene: .
CDR3 DNA: TGTGCCAGCTCACCGTACCCGTCCCTTGGAAACACCATATATTTT
CDR3 protein: CASSPYPSLGNTIYF

clone size: .
J gene: TRBJ1-1
V gene: TRBV6-2/TRBV6-3
D gene: .
CDR3 DNA: TGTGCCAGCAGTTTTGGGCACTCGAACACTGAAGCTTTCTTT
CDR3 protein: CASSFGHSNTEAFF

clone size: .
J gene: TRBJ2-3
V gene: TRBV2
D gene: .
CDR3 DNA: TGTGCCAGCAGGCCCGATCCCCCGGAACCGTATTTT
CDR3 protein: CASRPDPPEPYF

clone size: .
J gene: TRBJ2-1
V gene: TRBV7-3
D gene: TRBD2
CDR3 DNA: TGTGCCAGCAGCTTAGGACTAGCGGGTCCCAAGGGCAATGAGCAGTTCTTC
CDR3 protein: CASSLGLAGPKGNEQFF

clone size: .
J gene: TRBJ2-1
V gene: TRBV5-6
D gene: TRBD2
CDR3 DNA: TGTGCCAGCAGCTTGGCTAGCGGGATGAACGAGTTCTTC
CDR3 protein: CASSLASGMNEFF

clone size: .
J gene: TRBJ2-2
V gene: TRBV5-6
D gene: .
CDR3 DNA: TGTGCCAGCAGCCAAGACAGTCCCGGGGAGCTGTTTTTT
CDR3 protein: CASSQDSPGELFF

clone size: once
J gene: TRBJ1-1
V gene: TRBV4-3
D gene: TRBD1
CDR3 DNA: TGCGCCAGCAGTCGGACAGGGGGACTGAACACTGAAGCTTTCTTT
CDR3 protein: CASSRTGGLNTEAFF

clone size: .
J gene: TRBJ1-2
V gene: TRBV28
D gene: .
CDR3 DNA: TGTGCCAGCACCCCGGACACCGCAGGCTACACCTTC
CDR3 protein: CASTPDTAGYTF

clone size: .
J gene: TRBJ1-2
V gene: TRBV15
D gene: .
CDR3 DNA: TGTGCCACCCAGGAAGCAACGATGGGATATGGCTACACCTTC
CDR3 protein: CATQEATMGYGYTF

clone size: .
J gene: TRBJ1-6
V gene: TRBV6-5
D gene: TRBD1
CDR3 DNA: TGTGCCAGCAGTTACGGGACAGGGGATTCACCCCTCCACTTT
CDR3 protein: CASSYGTGDSPLHF

clone size: .
J gene: TRBJ1-4
V gene: TRBV6-2/TRBV6-3
D gene: TRBD1
CDR3 DNA: TGTGCCAGCAGTGCTCGGACAGGGAGGAATGAAAAACTGTTTTTT
CDR3 protein: CASSARTGRNEKLFF

clone size: .
J gene: TRBJ1-1
V gene: TRBV6-5
D gene: .
CDR3 DNA: TGTGCCAGCTATTCGTCTCGAGGCAGGAACGAAGCTTTCTTT
CDR3 protein: CASYSSRGRNEAFF

clone size: .
J gene: TRBJ2-7
V gene: TRBV19
D gene: .
CDR3 DNA: TGTGCCAGTAGTATTAACGGTGGAGACAGTCTGGGCTACGAGCAGTACTTC
CDR3 protein: CASSINGGDSLGYEQYF

clone size: .
J gene: TRBJ2-3
V gene: TRBV5-1
D gene: TRBD2
CDR3 DNA: TGCGCCAGCAGCCGCACCCTGGGCATACTAGCGGGCACAGATACGCAGTATTTT
CDR3 protein: CASSRTLGILAGTDTQYF

clone size: .
J gene: TRBJ1-1
V gene: TRBV18
D gene: TRBD1
CDR3 DNA: TGTGCCAGCTCACCCCTACAGGGGGAAGCTTTCTTT
CDR3 protein: CASSPLQGEAFF

clone size: many
J gene: TRBJ1-3
V gene: TRBV12-3/TRBV12-4
D gene: .
CDR3 DNA: TGTGCCAGCAGTTTCGGCCTAGGGAACACCATATATTTT
CDR3 protein: CASSFGLGNTIYF

clone size: once
J gene: TRBJ2-1
V gene: TRBV5-4
D gene: TRBD2
CDR3 DNA: TGTGCCAGCAGCCATGGGGGGGGTTACAATGAGCAGTTCTTC
CDR3 protein: CASSHGGGYNEQFF

clone size: .
J gene: TRBJ1-5
V gene: TRBV10-1
D gene: .
CDR3 DNA: TGCGCCAGCAGTCAGAGTCTCAATCAGCCCCAGCATTTT
CDR3 protein: CASSQSLNQPQHF

clone size: .
J gene: TRBJ1-3
V gene: TRBV7-9
D gene: .
CDR3 DNA: TGTGCCAGCAGCTCTCGGGAGTCTGGAAACACCATATATTTT
CDR3 protein: CASSSRESGNTIYF

clone size: .
J gene: TRBJ1-5
V gene: TRBV7-2
D gene: .
CDR3 DNA: TGTGCCAGCAGCGTTACCAGGGGTCAGCCCCAGCATTTT
CDR3 protein: CASSVTRGQPQHF

clone size: .
J gene: TRBJ2-1
V gene: TRBV9
D gene: .
CDR3 DNA: TGTGCCAGCAGCGTAGCTCCCCCGCTGGGGATCTGGGACAATGAGCAGTTCTTC
CDR3 protein: CASSVAPPLGIWDNEQFF

clone size: .
J gene: TRBJ2-4
V gene: TRBV12-5
D gene: .
CDR3 DNA: TGTGCTAGTGGCCCGCCCAGAGGAGGCAAAAACATTCAGTACTTC
CDR3 protein: CASGPPRGGKNIQYF

clone size: .
J gene: TRBJ1-1
V gene: TRBV27
D gene: .
CDR3 DNA: TGTGCCAGCAGCAGGGATGTTAATCGCATGAACACTGAAGCTTTCTTT
CDR3 protein: CASSRDVNRMNTEAFF

clone size: once
J gene: TRBJ1-1
V gene: TRBV19
D gene: .
CDR3 DNA: TGTGCCAGTAACAATCCCGGGACGGTGAACACTGAAGCTTTCTTT
CDR3 protein: CASNNPGTVNTEAFF